The 31 T cell receptor beta chains presented below share a single source sample, sequenced in a study of cytomegalovirus exposure and HLA in healthy donors. PCR used 60 Vbeta primers and 13 Jbeta primers. The data were produced by immunoSEQ multiplex PCR, yet TCRdb's version contains in-frame clones alone and is incomplete. The data contain more than 80,000 clones, over 60% of them singletons. What was sequenced was PBMCs. The receptors here all came from a man in his sixties in good health and CMV-seronegative.

The chain has TRBV30 and TRBJ2-2; unclear D gene. This CDR3 has 16 amino acids. Germline-derived CDR1 and CDR2 are GTSNPN and SVGIG (reference sequence). Trimming left V 2 bases short and J 0 bases short, with 13 bases between. DNA of the CDR3: TGTGCCTGGAGTCTTGCGGTGTTCGCGAACACCGGGGAGCTGTTTTTT. Protein sequence: CAWSLAVFANTGELFF.

The chain links TRBV6-5 to TRBJ1-4; 9 bases fit TRBD1. With V trimmed by 6 bases and J by 7 bases, 9 bases remained unmatched. Germline V gene lookup returns CDR1 MNHEY and CDR2 SVGAGI. CDR3 length: 15 residues. CDR3 in amino acids: CASSSNRGRFEKLFF. CDR3 DNA: TGTGCCAGCAGCAGCAACAGGGGGCGGTTTGAAAAACTGTTTTTT.

V usage is TRBV13 and J usage is TRBJ1-2; D call uncertain. The CDR3 totals 14 residues. The V and J ends lost 5 bases and 4 bases respectively, with 14 bases between them. Germline CDR1 and CDR2: PRHDT and FYEKMQ (reference sequence). DNA for the CDR3: TGTGCCAGCAGCCCTAGCACTCCAGGCTATGGCTACACCTTC. Translated: CASSPSTPGYGYTF.

Only one count was recorded for this clone. The CDR3 region is CASSIVRGLDSPLHF. In nucleotides, the CDR3 is TGTGCCAGTAGTATAGTCAGGGGATTGGATTCACCCCTCCACTTT. The genes are TRBV19 and TRBJ1-6, with D perhaps matching TRBD1 (6 bases). Trimming took 1 base from V and 8 from J, leaving 12 bases between them. The CDR3 has 15 amino acids. The germline CDR1 and CDR2 sequences are LNHDA and SQIVND (reference sequence). The full variable domain, in which reference TRBV19 and TRBJ1-6 provide the parts outside the CDR3, is DGGITQSPKYLFRKEGQNVTLSCEQNLNHDAMYWYRQDPGQGLRLIYYSQIVNDFQKGDIAEGYSVSREKKESFPLTVTSAQKNPTAFYLCASSIVRGLDSPLHFGNGTRLTVT.

This clone has more than one count but fewer than ten. The CDR3 region has the DNA TGTGCCAGCAGGAGGCCTGGAAACACCATATATTTT. Its translation: CASRRPGNTIYF. This chain joins TRBV6-5 and TRBJ1-3; D unclear. Germline lookup yields CDR1 MNHEY and CDR2 SVGAGI. V lost 6 bases, J lost 2 bases, and 5 bases lay in between. The CDR3 consists of 12 residues.

CDR3 coding DNA: TGTGCCAGCAGCCCCGGACTAGCGGGGACCTACGAGCAGTACTTC. As protein: CASSPGLAGTYEQYF. The chain employs TRBV9 and TRBJ2-7; the match to TRBD2 covers 12 bases. With 4 bases clipped from V and 2 bases from J, the junction kept 4 bases outside the gene matches. Germline CDR1 SGDLS, CDR2 YYNGEE. The CDR3 extends over 15 amino acids.

The rearrangement uses TRBV11-1 and TRBJ2-5; TRBD2 matches at 13 bases. J was trimmed by 1 base and V by 5 bases; bases with no gene match: 4. Germline CDR1 SGHAT, CDR2 FQDESV (reference sequence). This CDR3 is 16 amino acids long. CDR3 nucleotide sequence: TGTGCCAGCAGCCCGGGACTAGCGGGGCCCCAAGAGACCCAGTACTTC. Translation gives CASSPGLAGPQETQYF.

The chain is built from TRBV10-1 and TRBJ2-3, with D tentatively TRBD2 (7 bases). The germline V gene has CDR1 WNHNN and CDR2 SYGVQD (reference sequence). Trimming cost V 2 bases and J 1 base, with 13 bases left between them. The CDR3 runs 16 residues. The CDR3 loop reads CASSEGGGGRTDTQYF. CDR3 sequence (DNA): TGCGCCAGCAGTGAGGGAGGGGGGGGACGCACAGATACGCAGTATTTT.

This clone was recorded once. This sequence joins TRBV18 and TRBJ1-2, with TRBD1 matching 9 bases. This CDR3 contains 16 residues. V was pared by 6 bases and J by 0 bases, with 8 bases of the junction left unmatched. Germline V gene lookup returns CDR1 KGHSH and CDR2 LQKENI. This chain's CDR3 is CASSSGQGRANYGYTF. In DNA form, the CDR3 reads TGTGCCAGCTCGTCGGGACAGGGAAGGGCTAACTATGGCTACACCTTC.

The sample holds a few counts of this clone. V and J are TRBV11-3 and TRBJ2-7; 9 bases align to TRBD1. Germline CDR1 is SGHNT and CDR2 is YENEEA. This CDR3 is 14 amino acids long. With 5 bases clipped from V and 5 bases from J, the junction kept 7 bases outside the gene matches. The CDR3 nucleotides are TGTGCCAGCAGCGCCCGGACAGGGGACGACGAGCAGTACTTC. Residues: CASSARTGDDEQYF.

This rearrangement joins TRBV30 to TRBJ1-5; D might be TRBD1 (6 bases). V was trimmed by 8 bases and J by 5 bases, leaving 19 bases between them. The CDR3 has 14 residues. The germline V gene encodes CDR1 GTSNPN and CDR2 SVGIG (reference sequence). CDR3 protein: CAHGRGLSDQPQHF. The CDR3 DNA is TGTGCCCATGGCAGGGGCCTTTCGGATCAGCCCCAGCATTTT.

The chain combines TRBV5-6 with TRBJ2-7; TRBD2 aligns across 9 bases. The V and J ends lost 3 bases and 4 bases, in that order; junction bases with no gene match: 5. There are 14 residues in the CDR3. From germline, CDR1 is SGHDT and CDR2 YYEEEE. In nucleotides, the CDR3 is TGTGCCAGCAGCTCACCGGGACTAGCTTACGAGCAGTACTTC. Encoded protein: CASSSPGLAYEQYF. The variable domain in full, completed from reference TRBV5-6 and TRBJ2-7, reads DAGVTQSPTHLIKTRGQQVTLRCSPKSGHDTVSWYQQALGQGPQFIFQYYEEEERQRGNFPDRFSGHQFPNYSSELNVNALLLGDSALYLCASSSPGLAYEQYFGPGTRLTVT.

The chain joins TRBV6-5 to TRBJ2-7; 9 nucleotides align to TRBD1. This CDR3 contains 15 residues. The trim removed 2 bases at V and 3 bases at J, leaving 5 bases unmatched. From germline, CDR1 is MNHEY and CDR2 SVGAGI. CDR3 region: CASSYRGQGIYEQYF. The CDR3 DNA reads as TGTGCCAGCAGTTACCGGGGACAGGGAATCTACGAGCAGTACTTC.

There are many counts of this clone. The gene calls are TRBV6-5 and TRBJ2-7; no firm D call. Trimming pared 8 bases from V and 6 bases from J, leaving 8 bases between. The CDR3 spans 10 residues. Germline V gene lookup returns CDR1 MNHEY and CDR2 SVGAGI. CDR3 loop: CASGSGEQYF. CDR3 nucleotides: TGTGCCAGCGGGTCGGGCGAGCAGTACTTC.

This CDR3 reads CAISESLAQETQYF. CDR3 DNA sequence: TGTGCCATCAGTGAGAGTCTAGCCCAAGAGACCCAGTACTTC. This chain links TRBV10-3 with TRBJ2-5, with D tentatively TRBD2 (5 bases). Germline loops: CDR1 ENHRY, CDR2 SYGVKD. V lost 2 bases, J lost 1 base, and 8 bases lay in between. CDR3 length equals 14 residues.

The V gene is TRBV2, the J gene TRBJ2-7; TRBD2 matches 9 bases. With V trimmed by 5 bases and J by 1 base, 12 bases remained unmatched. The germline V gene has CDR1 SNHLY and CDR2 FYNNEI. The CDR3 length is 17 residues. The chain's CDR3 is CASSTLGAGGASYEQYF. CDR3 coding DNA: TGTGCCAGCAGTACCCTGGGGGCGGGGGGGGCTTCCTACGAGCAGTACTTC.

The V and J genes are TRBV7-3 and TRBJ2-5; TRBD2 is a possible D gene (6 bases). The V gene lost 4 bases and the J gene lost 4 bases, with 7 bases spanning the gap. This CDR3 has 12 amino acids. Germline values: CDR1 SGHTA, CDR2 FQGTGA. The CDR3 region has the DNA TGTGCCAGCAGCTACGGGGGAGAGACCCAGTACTTC. It specifies CASSYGGETQYF.

The chain combines TRBV29-1 with TRBJ2-6; D not resolved. Germline assignment: CDR1 SQVTM and CDR2 ANQGSEA. The CDR3 consists of 15 residues. Trimming took 2 bases from V and 0 from J, leaving 8 bases between them. The CDR3 DNA reads TGCAGCGTTGAATTAAGGAGCTCTGGGGCCAACGTCCTGACTTTC. Its protein product is CSVELRSSGANVLTF. The whole variable domain, remainder taken from reference TRBV29-1 and TRBJ2-6, is SAVISQKPSRDICQRGTSLTIQCQVDSQVTMMFWYRQQPGQSLTLIATANQGSEATYESGFVIDKFPISRPNLTFSTLTVSNMSPEDSSIYLCSVELRSSGANVLTFGAGSRLTVL.

The V and J genes are TRBV4-1 and TRBJ2-7; TRBD1 might be the D (6 bases). The V gene's germline CDR1 is MGHRA and CDR2 YSYEKL. The CDR3 runs 20 residues. Trimming removed 1 base from V and 0 bases from J, with 25 bases in between. The CDR3 region has the DNA TGCGCCAGCAGCCAAGTCGATATATATCCGGGACAAAAGATCTCCTACGAGCAGTACTTC. This codes for CASSQVDIYPGQKISYEQYF.

This clone was counted at least ten times. In nucleotides, the CDR3 is TGTGCCAGCACCCCCATGGGACTGAAGGCTTTCTTT. Translating gives CASTPMGLKAFF. The chain has TRBV7-9 and TRBJ1-1; D possibly corresponds to TRBD1 (5 bases). Germline CDR1 SEHNR, CDR2 FQNEAQ (reference sequence). CDR3 length equals 12 residues. V lost 7 bases to trimming and J lost 11 bases, with 17 bases between them.

The DNA for the CDR3 is TGTGCCAGCAGCCAGCATCGCCCGGGACACTACGAGCAGTACTTC. Its translation is CASSQHRPGHYEQYF. The V and J genes are TRBV4-2 and TRBJ2-7; perhaps TRBD1 as D (6 bases). Between the trimmed V and J ends, which lost 3 bases and 3 bases, there was a span of 15 bases. Germline CDR1 is LGHNA and CDR2 is YNFKEQ. The CDR3 totals 15 residues.

This clone was detected only a few times. The rearrangement uses TRBV5-6 and TRBJ2-5, with 9 nucleotides matching TRBD1. Looked up from germline, CDR1 is SGHDT and CDR2 is YYEEEE. The CDR3 extends over 16 amino acids. The trim removed 4 bases at V and 2 bases at J, leaving 9 bases unmatched. The CDR3 spells CASSGRDRALQETQYF. CDR3 nucleotides: TGTGCCAGCAGCGGCCGGGACAGGGCTTTACAAGAGACCCAGTACTTC. The full variable domain, with the rest looked up from reference TRBV5-6 and TRBJ2-5, is DAGVTQSPTHLIKTRGQQVTLRCSPKSGHDTVSWYQQALGQGPQFIFQYYEEEERQRGNFPDRFSGHQFPNYSSELNVNALLLGDSALYLCASSGRDRALQETQYFGPGTRLLVL.

This clone was detected only once. J is TRBJ2-4 and V is TRBV7-9, with D perhaps TRBD2 (6 bases). This CDR3 is 12 amino acids long. Deletions cut 5 bases from V and 9 bases from J, with 11 bases between. CDR1 is SEHNR, CDR2 FQNEAQ, per germline (reference sequence). CDR3 nucleotide sequence: TGTGCCAGCAGCCCCGGGGGTGGCATTCAGTACTTC. Protein product: CASSPGGGIQYF.

The J gene is TRBJ1-3, the V gene TRBV29-1; D gene ambiguous. This CDR3 is 12 amino acids long. The germline gives CDR1 SQVTM, CDR2 ANQGSEA. V was trimmed by 3 bases and J by 2 bases, leaving 5 bases between them. CDR3 DNA sequence: TGCAGCGTTGAGGCAGCTGGAAACACCATATATTTT. It is translated as CSVEAAGNTIYF.

The chain is built from TRBV19 and TRBJ1-2, with D perhaps matching TRBD1 (5 bases). The germline V gene encodes CDR1 LNHDA and CDR2 SQIVND (reference sequence). The CDR3 consists of 14 residues. V was cut by 7 bases and J by 3 bases, with 15 bases left in between. The CDR3 protein is CASIQRGRYYGYTF. The CDR3 DNA sequence: TGTGCCAGTATCCAGCGGGGACGTTACTATGGCTACACCTTC.

The rearrangement uses TRBV5-5 and TRBJ1-2, with TRBD1 identical over 9 bases. With 3 bases clipped from V and 6 bases from J, the junction kept 9 bases outside the gene matches. CDR3 length: 15 residues. Germline lookup yields CDR1 SGHKS and CDR2 YYEKEE (reference sequence). In DNA form, the CDR3 reads TGTGCCAGCAGCTCAACCGCCGGGACAGGGCATGGCTACACCTTC. As protein: CASSSTAGTGHGYTF.

The V gene is TRBV5-8, the J gene TRBJ1-1; 10 bases match TRBD1. The CDR3 runs 15 residues. V was clipped by 3 bases and J by 4 bases; unmatched bases: 6. Germline CDR1 SGHTS, CDR2 YDEGEE. The CDR3: CASSWGTGVATEAFF. The CDR3 region has the DNA TGTGCCAGCAGCTGGGGGACAGGGGTCGCCACTGAAGCTTTCTTT.

V and J are TRBV13 and TRBJ1-2; 11 bases agree with TRBD1. J lost 4 bases, V lost 5 bases, and 9 bases had no gene match. The CDR3 totals 16 residues. CDR1 PRHDT and CDR2 FYEKMQ come from the germline V gene (reference sequence). CDR3 amino acids: CASSVRTGGITYGYTF. CDR3 DNA: TGTGCCAGCAGCGTAAGGACAGGGGGCATAACCTATGGCTACACCTTC.

The chain employs TRBV5-1 and TRBJ2-1; 9 bases agree with TRBD2. Germline-derived CDR1 and CDR2 are SGHRS and YFSETQ. The CDR3 has 16 residues. V shed 0 bases and J 8 bases; nucleotides not matched to a gene: 9. The chain's CDR3 is CASSLEMAGGIDEQFF. CDR3 DNA sequence: TGCGCCAGCAGCTTGGAGATGGCGGGGGGGATTGATGAGCAGTTCTTC. The complete variable domain, with remaining parts taken from reference TRBV5-1 and TRBJ2-1, reads KAGVTQTPRYLIKTRGQQVTLSCSPISGHRSVSWYQQTPGQGLQFLFEYFSETQRNKGNFPGRFSGRQFSNSRSEMNVSTLELGDSALYLCASSLEMAGGIDEQFFGPGTRLTVL.

J is TRBJ1-6 and V is TRBV6-5; D might be TRBD1 (5 bases). Trimming removed 7 bases from V and 13 bases from J, with 17 bases in between. The CDR3 is 13 residues long. Germline loops: CDR1 MNHEY, CDR2 SVGAGI. CDR3 loop: CASTPVQGLPLHF. CDR3 DNA: TGTGCCAGCACCCCGGTCCAGGGCCTTCCCCTCCACTTT.

The genes are TRBV29-1 and TRBJ2-1; a weak D match, TRBD1 (6 bases). The CDR3 spans 13 residues. Trimming left V 2 bases short and J 5 bases short, with 10 bases between. The germline V gene encodes CDR1 SQVTM and CDR2 ANQGSEA. The CDR3 DNA reads as TGCAGCGTTGAAATTGGGGGCCACAATGAGCAGTTCTTC. Encoded protein: CSVEIGGHNEQFF.